This T cell receptor beta chain was identified in a study of blood T cell repertoires in COVID-19. Study summary: PBMCs, B-cell-depleted T cells, or T cells were the source of the cDNA or gDNA that made up the material.

CDR3 size: 16 residues. V was trimmed by 1 base and J by 0 bases, leaving 11 bases between them. Germline CDR1 reads SGHTA; CDR2 reads FQGNSA. As originally analysed: How many nucleated cells were present was estimated from reference gene primer amplification. The protocol was immunoSEQ multiplex PCR, while the TCRdb copy is restricted to in-frame clones and leaves out a portion. The V and J calls and clone size were taken over from that table, and D and trimming were inferred from the DNA. The table lists about 250,000 clones, over 70% of them singletons. The TCR was taken from an elderly woman with acute or convalescent COVID-19. Sequencing input: peripheral blood. The gene calls are TRBV7-2 and TRBJ2-3; D remains unclear. As DNA, the CDR3 is TGTGCCAGCAGCTTAGTTGAGATTGCTAGCACAGATACGCAGTATTTT. This translates into CASSLVEIASTDTQYF. The full variable domain, with the rest looked up from reference TRBV7-2 and TRBJ2-3, is GAGVSQSPSNKVTEKGKDVELRCDPISGHTALYWYRQSLGQGLEFLIYFQGNSAPDKSGLPSDRFSAERTGGSVSTLTIQRTQQEDSAVYLCASSLVEIASTDTQYFGPGTRLTVL.